This T cell receptor beta chain was obtained from a study of technical replicates of blood from several donors (TCRdb year 2017). Library creation used the immunoSEQ multiplex PCR assay. Here the immuneACCESS table is served through TCRdb, limited to in-frame sequences with V and J called. Missing clones are a known gap in these copies; in checked studies unresolved V genes cover under half, and the rest lacks a known reason. For this sample there are roughly 80,000 clones; roughly 96% appear just once. The top ten clones comprise about 0.2% of the sample. Based on the germline V gene, the CDR1 and CDR2 sequences are SNHLY and FYNNEI. Including the terminal cysteine and phenylalanine, the CDR3 comprises 15 residues. Just the 45-base CDR3 DNA is kept, in frame starting at base 1. V is reduced by 3 bases and J by 4 bases, leaving a spacing of 12 bases between them. Turning to this clone: Its cognate antigen has yet to be identified. No much larger clonotype is one base removed from it; base qualities were not supplied.

Specimen: T cells isolated from PBMCs. The receptor was derived from a human donor in good health. The chain is assembled from TRBV2 and TRBJ1-4; TRBD1 is possibly the D segment (5 matching bases). The DNA is as follows: TGTGCCAGCAGTGATGAACGGGGGTTTAATGAAAAACTGTTTTTT. The translation is CASSDERGFNEKLFF.